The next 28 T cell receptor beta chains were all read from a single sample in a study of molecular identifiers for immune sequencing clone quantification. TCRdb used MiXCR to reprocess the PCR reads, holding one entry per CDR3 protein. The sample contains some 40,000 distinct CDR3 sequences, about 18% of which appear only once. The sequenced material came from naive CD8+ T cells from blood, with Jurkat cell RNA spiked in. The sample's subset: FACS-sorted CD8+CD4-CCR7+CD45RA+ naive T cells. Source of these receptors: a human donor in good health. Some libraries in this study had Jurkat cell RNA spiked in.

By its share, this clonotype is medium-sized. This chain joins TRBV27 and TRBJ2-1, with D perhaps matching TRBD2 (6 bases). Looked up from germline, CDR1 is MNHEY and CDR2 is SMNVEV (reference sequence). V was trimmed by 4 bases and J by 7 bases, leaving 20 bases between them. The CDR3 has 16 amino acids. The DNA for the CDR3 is TGTGCCAGCAGTTCTTGGGGCGGGGTAGTGGGGAATGAGCAGTTCTTC. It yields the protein CASSSWGGVVGNEQFF.

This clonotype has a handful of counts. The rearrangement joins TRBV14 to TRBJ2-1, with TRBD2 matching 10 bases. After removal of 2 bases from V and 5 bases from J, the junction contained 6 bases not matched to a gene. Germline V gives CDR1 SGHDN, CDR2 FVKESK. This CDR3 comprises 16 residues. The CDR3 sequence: CASSQFLAGEHNEQFF. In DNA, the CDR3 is TGTGCCAGCAGCCAATTCCTAGCGGGAGAGCACAATGAGCAGTTCTTC.

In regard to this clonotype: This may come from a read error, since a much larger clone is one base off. The CDR3 bases are TGTGCCAGCAGTCCTATGAACCGGCTCAACACTGAAGCTTTCTTT. This gives the protein CASSPMNRLNTEAFF. The rearrangement uses TRBV12-3 or TRBV12-4 and TRBJ1-1; unclear D gene. V was trimmed by 5 bases and J by 2 bases, leaving 15 bases between them. This CDR3 comprises 15 residues.

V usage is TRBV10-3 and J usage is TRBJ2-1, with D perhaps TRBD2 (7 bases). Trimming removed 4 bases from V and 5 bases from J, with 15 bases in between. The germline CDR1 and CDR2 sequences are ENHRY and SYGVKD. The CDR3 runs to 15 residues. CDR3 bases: TGTGCCATCAGTGTGGGGGGGCAAAATCACAATGAGCAGTTCTTC. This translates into CAISVGGQNHNEQFF.

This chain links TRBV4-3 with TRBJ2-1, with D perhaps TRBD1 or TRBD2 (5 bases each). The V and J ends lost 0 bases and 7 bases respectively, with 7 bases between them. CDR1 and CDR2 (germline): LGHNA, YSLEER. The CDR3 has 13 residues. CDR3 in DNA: TGCGCCAGCAGCCAAGATGGGGGTAATGAGCAGTTCTTC. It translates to CASSQDGGNEQFF.

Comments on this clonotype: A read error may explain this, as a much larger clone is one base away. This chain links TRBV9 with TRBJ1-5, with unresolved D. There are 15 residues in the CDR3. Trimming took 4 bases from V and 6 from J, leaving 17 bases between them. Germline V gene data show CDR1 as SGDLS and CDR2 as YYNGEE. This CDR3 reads CASSPPRVLAQPQHF. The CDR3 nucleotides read TGTGCCAGCAGCCCCCCTCGTGTTTTAGCTCAGCCCCAGCATTTT.

In DNA, the CDR3 is TGTGCCAGCAGTTTATTCAGCTCCTACGAGCAGTACTTC. This codes for CASSLFSSYEQYF. The chain combines TRBV28 with TRBJ2-7; no clear D gene. This CDR3 spans 13 amino acids. Deletions cut 1 base from V and 0 bases from J, with 4 bases between. Per germline, CDR1 MDHEN and CDR2 SYDVKM.

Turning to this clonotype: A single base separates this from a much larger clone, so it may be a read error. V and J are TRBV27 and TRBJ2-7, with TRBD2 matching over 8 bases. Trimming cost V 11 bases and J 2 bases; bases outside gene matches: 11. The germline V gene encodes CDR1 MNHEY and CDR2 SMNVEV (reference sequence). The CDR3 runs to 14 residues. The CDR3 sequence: CAGTPAGETYEQYF. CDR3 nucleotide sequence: TGTGCCGGCACCCCAGCGGGAGAGACCTACGAGCAGTACTTC.

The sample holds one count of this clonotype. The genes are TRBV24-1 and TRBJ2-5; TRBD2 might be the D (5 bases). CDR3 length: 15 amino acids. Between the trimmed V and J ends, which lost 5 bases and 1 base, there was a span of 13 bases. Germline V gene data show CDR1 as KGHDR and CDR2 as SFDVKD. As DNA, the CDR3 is TGTGCCACCAGTGGCCCCTGGGGAGCCCAAGAGACCCAGTACTTC. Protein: CATSGPWGAQETQYF.

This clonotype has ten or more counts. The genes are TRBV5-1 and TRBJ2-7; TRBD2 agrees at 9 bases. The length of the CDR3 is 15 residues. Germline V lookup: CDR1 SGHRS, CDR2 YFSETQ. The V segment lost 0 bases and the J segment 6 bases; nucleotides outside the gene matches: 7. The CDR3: CASSLEPSGTFEQYF. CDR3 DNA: TGCGCCAGCAGCTTGGAGCCTAGCGGGACGTTCGAGCAGTACTTC.

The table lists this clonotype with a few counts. The CDR3 sequence is CASSTGLSPAEQFF. CDR3 bases: TGTGCCAGCAGCACGGGACTGTCCCCCGCTGAGCAGTTCTTC. V gene TRBV5-4 combines with J gene TRBJ2-1, with D possibly matching TRBD2 (6 bases). CDR1 and CDR2 from the germline V gene are SGHNT and YYREEE (reference sequence). The CDR3 consists of 14 residues. V shed 4 bases and J shed 9 bases, with 17 bases lying between them.

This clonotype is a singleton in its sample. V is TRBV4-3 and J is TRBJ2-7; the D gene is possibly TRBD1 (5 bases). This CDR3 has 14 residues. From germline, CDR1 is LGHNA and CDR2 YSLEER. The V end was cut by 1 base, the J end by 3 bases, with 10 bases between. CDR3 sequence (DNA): TGCGCCAGCAGCCAAGGGACAAGGGGCTACGAGCAGTACTTC. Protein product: CASSQGTRGYEQYF.

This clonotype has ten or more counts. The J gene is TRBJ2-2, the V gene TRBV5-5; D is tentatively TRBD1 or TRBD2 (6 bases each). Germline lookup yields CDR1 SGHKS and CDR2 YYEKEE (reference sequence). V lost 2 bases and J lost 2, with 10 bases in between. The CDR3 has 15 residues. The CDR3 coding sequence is TGTGCCAGCAGCTTAGGGGGGTTCAACACCGGGGAGCTGTTTTTT. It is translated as CASSLGGFNTGELFF. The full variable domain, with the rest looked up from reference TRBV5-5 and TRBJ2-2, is DAGVTQSPTHLIKTRGQQVTLRCSPISGHKSVSWYQQVLGQGPQFIFQYYEKEERGRGNFPDRFSARQFPNYSSELNVNALLLGDSALYLCASSLGGFNTGELFFGEGSRLTVL.

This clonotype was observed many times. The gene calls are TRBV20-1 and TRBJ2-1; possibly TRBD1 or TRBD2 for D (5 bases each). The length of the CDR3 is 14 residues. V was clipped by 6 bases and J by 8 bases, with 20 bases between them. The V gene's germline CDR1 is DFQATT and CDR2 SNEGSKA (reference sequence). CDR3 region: CSAPTQGDPHEQFF. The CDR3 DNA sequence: TGCAGTGCCCCGACCCAGGGAGACCCCCATGAGCAGTTCTTC.

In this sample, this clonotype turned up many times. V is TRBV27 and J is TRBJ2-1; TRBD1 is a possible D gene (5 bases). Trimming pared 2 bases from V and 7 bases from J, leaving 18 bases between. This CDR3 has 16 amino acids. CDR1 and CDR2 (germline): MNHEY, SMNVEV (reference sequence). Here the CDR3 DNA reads TGTGCCAGCAGTTTAAGATGGGGCCAACTTTCAAATGAGCAGTTCTTC. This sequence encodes CASSLRWGQLSNEQFF.

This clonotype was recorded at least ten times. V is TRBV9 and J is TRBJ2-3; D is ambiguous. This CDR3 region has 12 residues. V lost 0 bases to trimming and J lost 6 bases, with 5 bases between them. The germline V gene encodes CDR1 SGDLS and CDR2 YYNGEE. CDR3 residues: CASSVDRDTQYF. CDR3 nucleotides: TGTGCCAGCAGCGTAGATCGGGATACGCAGTATTTT.

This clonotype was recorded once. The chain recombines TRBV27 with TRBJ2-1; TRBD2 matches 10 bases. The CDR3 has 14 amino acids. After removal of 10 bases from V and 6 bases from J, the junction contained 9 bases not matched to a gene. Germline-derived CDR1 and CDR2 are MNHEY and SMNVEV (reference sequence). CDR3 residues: CATMEGLAPNEQFF. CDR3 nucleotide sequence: TGTGCCACCATGGAGGGACTAGCGCCCAATGAGCAGTTCTTC.

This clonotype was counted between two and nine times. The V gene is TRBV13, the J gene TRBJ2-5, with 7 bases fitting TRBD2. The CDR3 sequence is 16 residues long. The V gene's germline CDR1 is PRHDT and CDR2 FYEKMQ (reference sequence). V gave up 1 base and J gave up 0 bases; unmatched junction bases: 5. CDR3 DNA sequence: TGTGCCAGCAGCTTAGTGGCTAGCGGATACCAAGAGACCCAGTACTTC. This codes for CASSLVASGYQETQYF.

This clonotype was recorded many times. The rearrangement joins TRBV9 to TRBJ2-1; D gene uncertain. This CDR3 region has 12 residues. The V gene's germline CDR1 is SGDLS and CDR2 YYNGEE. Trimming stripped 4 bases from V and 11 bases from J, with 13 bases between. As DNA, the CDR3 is TGTGCCAGCAGCTCAGACGGGCATAAGCAGTTCTTC. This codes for CASSSDGHKQFF. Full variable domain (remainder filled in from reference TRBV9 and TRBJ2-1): DSGVTQTPKHLITATGQRVTLRCSPRSGDLSVYWYQQSLDQGLQFLIQYYNGEERAKGNILERFSAQQFPDLHSELNLSSLELGDSALYFCASSSDGHKQFFGPGTRLTVL.

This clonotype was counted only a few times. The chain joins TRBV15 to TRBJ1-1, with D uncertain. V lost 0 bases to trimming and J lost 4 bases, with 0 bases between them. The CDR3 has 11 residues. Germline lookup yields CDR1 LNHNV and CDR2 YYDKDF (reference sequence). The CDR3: CATSRDTEAFF. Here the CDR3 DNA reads TGTGCCACCAGCAGAGACACTGAAGCTTTCTTT.

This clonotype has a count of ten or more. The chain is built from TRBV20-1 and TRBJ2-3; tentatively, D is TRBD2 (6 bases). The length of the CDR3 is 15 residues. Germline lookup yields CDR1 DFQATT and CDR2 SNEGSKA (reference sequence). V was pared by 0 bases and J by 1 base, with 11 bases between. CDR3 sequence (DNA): TGCAGTGCTAGAGATGGGGCTAGCGGCACAGATACGCAGTATTTT. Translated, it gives CSARDGASGTDTQYF.

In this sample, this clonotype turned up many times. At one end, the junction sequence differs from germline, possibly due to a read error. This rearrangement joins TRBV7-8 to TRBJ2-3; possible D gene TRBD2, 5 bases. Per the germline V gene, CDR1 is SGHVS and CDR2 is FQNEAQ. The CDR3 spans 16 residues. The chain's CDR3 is CASSFLGSASTDMQYF. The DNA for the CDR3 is TGTGCCAGCAGCTTCCTAGGATCCGCTAGCACAGATATGCAGTATTTT.

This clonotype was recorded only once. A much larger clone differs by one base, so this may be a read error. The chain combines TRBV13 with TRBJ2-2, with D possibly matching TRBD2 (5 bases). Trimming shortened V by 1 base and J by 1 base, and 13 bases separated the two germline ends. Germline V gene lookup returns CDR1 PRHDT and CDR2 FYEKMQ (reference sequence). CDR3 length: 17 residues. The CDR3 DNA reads TGTGCCAGCAGCTTAGAGAGGCACCGGGAGAACACCGGGGAGCTGTTTTTT. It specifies CASSLERHRENTGELFF. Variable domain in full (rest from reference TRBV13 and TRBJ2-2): AAGVIQSPRHLIKEKRETATLKCYPIPRHDTVYWYQQGPGQDPQFLISFYEKMQSDKGSIPDRFSAQQFSDYHSELNMSSLELGDSALYFCASSLERHRENTGELFFGEGSRLTVL.

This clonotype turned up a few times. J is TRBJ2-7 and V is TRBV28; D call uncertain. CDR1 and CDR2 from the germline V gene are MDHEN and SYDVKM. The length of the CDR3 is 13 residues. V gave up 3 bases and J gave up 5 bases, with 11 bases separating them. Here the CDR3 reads CASSFQGWNEQYF. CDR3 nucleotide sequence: TGTGCCAGCAGTTTCCAAGGGTGGAACGAGCAGTACTTC.

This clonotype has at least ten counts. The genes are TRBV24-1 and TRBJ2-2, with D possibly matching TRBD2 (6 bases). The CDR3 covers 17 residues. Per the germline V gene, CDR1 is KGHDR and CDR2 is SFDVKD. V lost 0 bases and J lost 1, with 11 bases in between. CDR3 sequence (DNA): TGTGCCACCAGTGATTTGCCGGGACTGAAGAACACCGGGGAGCTGTTTTTT. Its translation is CATSDLPGLKNTGELFF.

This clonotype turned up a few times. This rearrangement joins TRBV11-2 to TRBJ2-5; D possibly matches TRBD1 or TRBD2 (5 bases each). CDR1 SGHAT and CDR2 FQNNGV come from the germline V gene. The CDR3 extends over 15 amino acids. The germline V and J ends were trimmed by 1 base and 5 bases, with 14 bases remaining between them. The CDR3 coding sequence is TGTGCCAGCAGCTTAGGTGTAGGGGAGCGGGAGACCCAGTACTTC. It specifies CASSLGVGERETQYF.

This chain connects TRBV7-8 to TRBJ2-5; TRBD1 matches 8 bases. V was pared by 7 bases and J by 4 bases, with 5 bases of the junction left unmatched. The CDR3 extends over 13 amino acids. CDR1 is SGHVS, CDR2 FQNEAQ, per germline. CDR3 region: CASTRTGRETQYF. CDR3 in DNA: TGTGCCAGCACCCGGACAGGGAGAGAGACCCAGTACTTC. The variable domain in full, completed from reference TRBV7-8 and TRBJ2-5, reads GAGVSQSPRYKVAKRGQDVALRCDPISGHVSLFWYQQALGQGPEFLTYFQNEAQLDKSGLPSDRFFAERPEGSVSTLKIQRTQQEDSAVYLCASTRTGRETQYFGPGTRLLVL.

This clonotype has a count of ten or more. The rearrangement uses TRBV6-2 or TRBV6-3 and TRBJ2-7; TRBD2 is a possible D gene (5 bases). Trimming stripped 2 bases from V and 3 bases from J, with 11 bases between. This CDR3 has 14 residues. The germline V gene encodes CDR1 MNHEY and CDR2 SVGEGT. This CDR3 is CASSYLGLIYEQYF. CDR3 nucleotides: TGTGCCAGCAGTTACCTTGGACTTATCTACGAGCAGTACTTC.